This TCR beta chain appears in the sequencing data of a study of breast tumors, draining lymph nodes, adjacent tissues. Study-wide findings and caveats: Tumors had less TCR diversity than lymph nodes, more than nontumor tissue. Compared with basal-like, luminal-like tumors shared significantly more repertoire with nontumor tissue. Most tumor T cells seemingly derive from lymph node, then expand in tumor. That most tumor T cells come from lymph nodes remained unproven.

This clonotype was detected many times. Its antigen is as yet unknown. V shed 5 bases, J shed 3 bases, and the junction held 9 bases outside the gene matches. CDR3 length equals 15 residues. Germline V gives CDR1 DFQATT, CDR2 SNEGSKA (reference sequence). The lymph nodes were axillary draining lymph nodes from breast cancer patients. TCRdb itself ran the multiplex PCR reads through MiXCR, one entry per CDR3 protein. The sample yields 170,000 or so distinct CDR3 sequences, 30% to 35% seen once. The sample comprised axillary lymph node tissue. The V and J genes are TRBV20-1 and TRBJ2-5; 10 bases line up with TRBD2. This TCR derives from a female donor with breast cancer. Some clones in this sample may be carry-over from other donors' samples. CDR3 nucleotides: TGCAGTGCTCCGAACCCGCTAGCGGGGGAAGAGACCCAGTACTTC. It codes for CSAPNPLAGEETQYF.